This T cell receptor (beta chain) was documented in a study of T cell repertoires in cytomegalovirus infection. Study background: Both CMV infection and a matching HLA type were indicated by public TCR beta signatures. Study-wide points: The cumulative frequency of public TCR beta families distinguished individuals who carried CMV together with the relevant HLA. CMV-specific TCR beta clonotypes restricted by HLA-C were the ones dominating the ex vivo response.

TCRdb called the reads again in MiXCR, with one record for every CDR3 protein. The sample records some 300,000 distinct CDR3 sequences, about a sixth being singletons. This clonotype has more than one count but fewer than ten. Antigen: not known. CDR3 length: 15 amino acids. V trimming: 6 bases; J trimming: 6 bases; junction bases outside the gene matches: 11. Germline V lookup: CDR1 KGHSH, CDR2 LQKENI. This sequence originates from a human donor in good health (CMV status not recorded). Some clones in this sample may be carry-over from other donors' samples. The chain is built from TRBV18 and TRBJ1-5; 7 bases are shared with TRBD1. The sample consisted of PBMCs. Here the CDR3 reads CASSPGGQNGQPQHF. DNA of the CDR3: TGTGCCAGCTCGCCAGGGGGGCAGAATGGTCAGCCCCAGCATTTT.